This TCR beta chain was recovered during a study of T cell responses to AZD1222 COVID-19 vaccine. V gave up 3 bases and J gave up 1 base, with 9 bases separating them. This CDR3 spans 15 amino acids. Germline assignment: CDR1 SEHNR and CDR2 FQNEAQ (reference sequence). The table came from immunoSEQ multiplex PCR; TCRdb's copy has only in-frame clones and leaves some out. The sample holds roughly 120,000 clones, about nine tenths seen once. This rearrangement joins TRBV7-9 to TRBJ2-2; maybe TRBD2 (6 bases). The starting material was peripheral blood, obtained on day 0 of AZD1222 vaccination. The TCR comes from an adult in good health. CDR3 protein: CASSFLGGNTGELFF. The CDR3 bases are TGTGCCAGCAGCTTCCTCGGGGGGAACACCGGGGAGCTGTTTTTT.